Listed here are 27 T cell receptor beta chains from one sample, sequenced in a study of T cell responses to AZD1222 COVID-19 vaccine. Profiling relied on immunoSEQ multiplex PCR, and the TCRdb table lists in-frame clones only, not all of them. The sample has approximately 26,000 clones, roughly 90% seen once. The material sequenced was peripheral blood, taken on day 0 of AZD1222 vaccination. The source of these receptors is an adult in good health.

The rearrangement joins TRBV29-1 to TRBJ2-7; D is ambiguous. V was cut by 2 bases and J by 0 bases, with 11 bases left in between. The CDR3 is made up of 14 amino acids. Germline values: CDR1 SQVTM, CDR2 ANQGSEA. CDR3 nucleotides: TGCAGCGTTGAAAACCCCTCGGGCTCCTACGAGCAGTACTTC. Its protein is CSVENPSGSYEQYF.

The chain carries TRBV10-2 and TRBJ1-2; a possible D gene is TRBD1 (5 bases). The CDR3 loop spans 12 amino acids. V was shortened by 5 bases and J by 6 bases, with 10 bases between the two germline ends. Germline-derived CDR1 and CDR2 are WSHSY and SAAADI. The CDR3 sequence: CASSWGGDGYTF. CDR3 bases: TGCGCCAGCAGTTGGGGGGGAGATGGCTACACCTTC.

V gene TRBV13 combines with J gene TRBJ1-3; possibly TRBD1 for D (5 bases). Germline CDR1 reads PRHDT; CDR2 reads FYEKMQ (reference sequence). V was shortened by 5 bases and J by 2 bases, with 19 bases between the two germline ends. This CDR3 region has 17 residues. CDR3 region: CASSTSHQETAGNTIYF. In nucleotides, the CDR3 is TGTGCCAGCAGCACATCCCATCAAGAGACAGCTGGAAACACCATATATTTT.

This chain links TRBV11-2 with TRBJ2-7; D ambiguous. The CDR3 covers 13 residues. Per germline, CDR1 SGHAT and CDR2 FQNNGV. V lost 1 base to trimming and J lost 4 bases, with 8 bases between them. The CDR3 spells CASSLGGSYEQYF. CDR3 DNA: TGTGCCAGCAGCTTAGGGGGATCGTACGAGCAGTACTTC.

CDR3 sequence: CASSFVGGLYEQYF. The CDR3 DNA reads TGTGCCAGCAGCTTCGTCGGGGGGCTCTACGAGCAGTACTTC. The chain carries TRBV5-4 and TRBJ2-7; weak D call: TRBD2 (7 bases). V was clipped by 2 bases and J by 3 bases, with 12 bases between them. Germline CDR1 SGHNT, CDR2 YYREEE (reference sequence). The CDR3 contains 14 residues. The entire variable domain, with the rest obtained from reference TRBV5-4 and TRBJ2-7, is as follows: ETGVTQSPTHLIKTRGQQVTLRCSSQSGHNTVSWYQQALGQGPQFIFQYYREEENGRGNFPPRFSGLQFPNYSSELNVNALELDDSALYLCASSFVGGLYEQYFGPGTRLTVT.

CDR3 nucleotides: TGTGCCAGCAGCCAAGGTGCCCCTTACCGAGAGACCCAGTACTTC. Protein: CASSQGAPYRETQYF. The genes are TRBV3-1 (or the pseudogene TRBV3-2) and TRBJ2-5; D not certain. V lost 1 base, J lost 4 bases, and 13 bases lay in between. Germline V gives CDR1 LGHDT, CDR2 YNNKEL (reference sequence). The CDR3 loop spans 15 amino acids.

The chain carries TRBV11-2 and TRBJ2-5; maybe TRBD2 (6 bases). CDR3 size: 14 residues. Trimming removed 1 base at V and 5 bases at J, with 11 bases between. Per germline, CDR1 SGHAT and CDR2 FQNNGV. The CDR3 DNA follows: TGTGCCAGCAGCTTAGGGGGTGCGGGGGAGACCCAGTACTTC. This translates into CASSLGGAGETQYF.

This chain connects TRBV10-2 to TRBJ1-1; 10 nucleotides match TRBD1. Germline CDR1 is WSHSY and CDR2 is SAAADI. The CDR3 is 16 residues long. V dropped 3 bases and J dropped 4; count of bases not matched to a gene: 8. The CDR3 nucleotides read TGCGCCAGCAGTGAAGTCGGGACAGGGGTACGCACTGAAGCTTTCTTT. Amino acids: CASSEVGTGVRTEAFF.

The chain has TRBV11-2 and TRBJ1-4; D is possibly TRBD1 (5 bases). V was pared by 2 bases and J by 2 bases, with 12 bases between. This CDR3 has 16 residues. From germline, CDR1 is SGHAT and CDR2 FQNNGV. The CDR3 DNA follows: TGTGCCAGCAGCTTAACGGGGGTTTCGACTAATGAAAAACTGTTTTTT. This sequence encodes CASSLTGVSTNEKLFF.

CDR3 bases: TGTGCCAGTAGTATAGATCCTGGAGGGACAGGGCTATACGAGCAGTACTTC. It codes for CASSIDPGGTGLYEQYF. The V and J genes are TRBV19 and TRBJ2-7; 9 bases agree with TRBD1. CDR1 is LNHDA and CDR2 is SQIVND in the germline V gene (reference sequence). The CDR3 contains 17 residues. The V and J ends lost 0 bases and 4 bases, in that order; junction bases with no gene match: 10. Full variable domain (missing parts from reference TRBV19 and TRBJ2-7): DGGITQSPKYLFRKEGQNVTLSCEQNLNHDAMYWYRQDPGQGLRLIYYSQIVNDFQKGDIAEGYSVSREKKESFPLTVTSAQKNPTAFYLCASSIDPGGTGLYEQYFGPGTRLTVT.

The J gene is TRBJ2-2, the V gene TRBV3-1 (or the pseudogene TRBV3-2); D possibly corresponds to TRBD2 (6 bases). CDR3 length: 15 residues. Germline V gives CDR1 LGHDT, CDR2 YNNKEL (reference sequence). The V end was cut by 5 bases, the J end by 6 bases, with 16 bases between. The CDR3 reads CASSKGTGRAGELFF. CDR3 DNA sequence: TGTGCCAGCAGCAAAGGGACTGGCCGAGCCGGGGAGCTGTTTTTT.

The chain uses TRBV12-3 or TRBV12-4 and TRBJ2-7; no reliable D call. This CDR3 has 11 residues. Trimming removed 5 bases at V and 5 bases at J, with 7 bases between. The CDR3: CASSLSNEQYF. For the CDR3, the DNA is TGTGCCAGCAGTCTTTCAAACGAGCAGTACTTC.

The J gene is TRBJ2-3, the V gene TRBV10-3; 9 bases match TRBD2. Germline loops: CDR1 ENHRY, CDR2 SYGVKD. V was clipped by 3 bases and J by 4 bases; unmatched bases: 8. The CDR3 has 16 residues. The CDR3 DNA sequence: TGTGCCATCAGTGAAGCTAGCGGGGTGGTCGCAGATACGCAGTATTTT. Protein sequence: CAISEASGVVADTQYF.

The V and J genes are TRBV3-1 (or the pseudogene TRBV3-2) and TRBJ2-3, with D maybe TRBD2 (6 bases). The CDR3 has 16 residues. The germline V and J ends were trimmed by 4 bases and 0 bases, with 14 bases remaining between them. Germline V lookup: CDR1 LGHDT, CDR2 YNNKEL (reference sequence). Written as DNA, the CDR3 is TGTGCCAGCAGCCTCCGGGGCGGGATTAGCACAGATACGCAGTATTTT. It translates to CASSLRGGISTDTQYF.

This clone was observed a single time. The rearrangement uses TRBV7-8 and TRBJ2-2, with D possibly being TRBD1 (5 bases). Germline lookup yields CDR1 SGHVS and CDR2 FQNEAQ. This CDR3 is built from 17 residues. Trimming removed 1 base from V and 3 bases from J, with 15 bases in between. In nucleotides, the CDR3 is TGTGCCAGCAGCTTAGGGGGCAGTCCCGACTACACCGGGGAGCTGTTTTTT. Protein product: CASSLGGSPDYTGELFF.

This clone is a singleton in its sample. The rearrangement joins TRBV6-5 to TRBJ2-1; D is unclear. Per germline, CDR1 MNHEY and CDR2 SVGAGI. The CDR3 totals 11 residues. Deletions cut 6 bases from V and 5 bases from J, with 5 bases between. CDR3 loop: CASSRNNEQFF. In DNA, the CDR3 is TGTGCCAGCAGCCGCAACAATGAGCAGTTCTTC.

The chain links TRBV18 to TRBJ2-4; D is undetermined. V shed 3 bases and J shed 0 bases, with 15 bases lying between them. CDR3 length: 17 amino acids. The germline CDR1 and CDR2 sequences are KGHSH and LQKENI. This CDR3 reads CASSPTTRTLAKNIQYF. CDR3 nucleotide sequence: TGTGCCAGCTCACCTACGACGAGGACGCTAGCCAAAAACATTCAGTACTTC.

V and J are TRBV3-1 (or the pseudogene TRBV3-2) and TRBJ2-5, with 9 bases aligning to TRBD1. Losses at the gene ends were 3 bases for V and 5 bases for J; bases not matched to a gene: 10. CDR1 LGHDT and CDR2 YNNKEL come from the germline V gene (reference sequence). The CDR3 has 16 amino acids. The CDR3 region is CASSHDTGGPWETQYF. In nucleotides, the CDR3 is TGTGCCAGCAGCCATGATACAGGGGGCCCCTGGGAGACCCAGTACTTC.

This clone was seen only once. The CDR3 nucleotides are TGCGCCAGCAGCTTGGACGGAGGAGCCTCCTACAATGAGCAGTTCTTC. Translation: CASSLDGGASYNEQFF. V is TRBV5-1 and J is TRBJ2-1; the D gene is possibly TRBD2 (5 bases). The CDR3 spans 16 residues. CDR1 and CDR2 from the germline V gene are SGHRS and YFSETQ. Deletions cut 0 bases from V and 0 bases from J, with 10 bases between. The variable domain in full, completed from reference TRBV5-1 and TRBJ2-1, reads KAGVTQTPRYLIKTRGQQVTLSCSPISGHRSVSWYQQTPGQGLQFLFEYFSETQRNKGNFPGRFSGRQFSNSRSEMNVSTLELGDSALYLCASSLDGGASYNEQFFGPGTRLTVL.

This chain connects TRBV4-3 to TRBJ2-3, with TRBD1 identical over 7 bases. V trimming: 3 bases; J trimming: 2 bases; junction bases outside the gene matches: 8. The CDR3 length is 16 residues. The germline V gene encodes CDR1 LGHNA and CDR2 YSLEER. Here the CDR3 DNA reads TGCGCCAGCAGCCAGGCGACAGGGTTCTACACAGATACGCAGTATTTT. It yields the protein CASSQATGFYTDTQYF.

The chain is built from TRBV10-1 and TRBJ2-3, with D unclear. This CDR3 spans 15 amino acids. Germline V gene data show CDR1 as WNHNN and CDR2 as SYGVQD (reference sequence). The V end lost 2 bases, the J end lost 4 bases, and 13 bases lay between the germline ends. CDR3 in DNA: TGCGCCAGCAGTGAGGTAACGGAACCGGCAGATACGCAGTATTTT. It codes for CASSEVTEPADTQYF.

The chain couples TRBV19 to TRBJ1-2, with D possibly TRBD1 on 5 matching bases. The CDR3 contains 16 residues. V was trimmed by 4 bases and J by 0 bases, leaving 15 bases between them. Germline-derived CDR1 and CDR2 are LNHDA and SQIVND (reference sequence). In nucleotides, the CDR3 is TGTGCCAGTAGTACCCGGGACCTAACGCCTAACTATGGCTACACCTTC. Translation: CASSTRDLTPNYGYTF.

V is TRBV21-1 and J is TRBJ1-1. TRBV21-1 is shown as a pseudogene. This CDR3 is 18 amino acids long. CDR3 protein: CASSKVRLRGAVNTEAFF. CDR3 in DNA: TGTGCCAGCAGCAAAGTAAGGCTCAGAGGGGCCGTGAACACTGAAGCTTTCTTT.

The chain combines TRBV14 with TRBJ1-1; a weak D match, TRBD1 (6 bases). Trimming took 2 bases from V and 11 from J, leaving 18 bases between them. The CDR3 length is 14 residues. The germline CDR1 and CDR2 sequences are SGHDN and FVKESK. This CDR3 is CASSQKGGSTGAFF. The DNA of the CDR3 is TGTGCCAGCAGCCAAAAGGGGGGATCGACGGGTGCTTTCTTT. The full variable domain, in which reference TRBV14 and TRBJ1-1 provide the parts outside the CDR3, is EAGVTQFPSHSVIEKGQTVTLRCDPISGHDNLYWYRRVMGKEIKFLLHFVKESKQDESGMPNNRFLAERTGGTYSTLKVQPAELEDSGVYFCASSQKGGSTGAFFGQGTRLTVV.

This clone was counted a few times. The chain carries TRBV7-8 and TRBJ2-7; D is perhaps TRBD1 or TRBD2 (5 bases each). Trimming pared 4 bases from V and 0 bases from J, leaving 10 bases between. Germline-derived CDR1 and CDR2 are SGHVS and FQNEAQ. CDR3 length: 14 amino acids. CDR3 bases: TGTGCCAGCAGCTCCCTGGGGGTCTCCTACGAGCAGTACTTC. It is translated as CASSSLGVSYEQYF.

The V call is TRBV5-4, the J call TRBJ2-1; 8 positions match TRBD2. The CDR3 is 15 amino acids. Germline V gene lookup returns CDR1 SGHNT and CDR2 YYREEE (reference sequence). The V segment lost 0 bases and the J segment 4 bases; nucleotides outside the gene matches: 3. The CDR3 nucleotides are TGTGCCAGCAGCTTGGGCGCGGGGGGATACAATGAGCAGTTCTTC. This gives the protein CASSLGAGGYNEQFF.

The chain recombines TRBV28 with TRBJ1-5; weak D call: TRBD1 (6 bases). The CDR3 runs to 17 residues. Deletions cut 7 bases from V and 4 bases from J, with 23 bases between. The germline V gene has CDR1 MDHEN and CDR2 SYDVKM. The CDR3 DNA sequence: TGTGCCAGCAACGTACTAGGGGGGCGTCCCGTAAATCAGCCCCAGCATTTT. Encoded protein: CASNVLGGRPVNQPQHF.